The 11 T cell receptor beta chains below were found in one sample sequenced in a study of T cell changes during pregnancy in multiple sclerosis. Generated by immunoSEQ multiplex PCR, the TCRdb table keeps only in-frame clones and is missing some. This sample has roughly 38,000 clones, with 94% found just once. The input for sequencing was CD8+ T cells from peripheral blood mononuclear cells, taken in the third trimester of pregnancy. These receptors were taken from a female donor with multiple sclerosis, enrolled in a pregnancy study.

CDR3 DNA: TGTGCCAGCTCCGGTTACAGGGGGGGCCGCGAGCAGTACTTC. Encoded protein: CASSGYRGGREQYF. The chain couples TRBV18 to TRBJ2-7; TRBD1 is a possible D gene (8 bases). V was clipped by 6 bases and J by 6 bases, with 18 bases between them. The CDR3 sequence is 14 residues long. The V gene's germline CDR1 is KGHSH and CDR2 LQKENI.

This clone was recorded once. V usage is TRBV6-6 and J usage is TRBJ2-1; D unresolved. Trimming cost V 4 bases and J 3 bases, with 4 bases left between them. This CDR3 region has 12 residues. Germline V gene data show CDR1 as MNHNY and CDR2 as SVGAGI (reference sequence). CDR3 DNA: TGTGCCAGCAGTTCCAACTACAATGAGCAGTTCTTC. The encoded protein is CASSSNYNEQFF.

This clone was seen more than once but under ten times. The chain recombines TRBV6-5 with TRBJ2-7; 8 nucleotides line up with TRBD2. The germline CDR1 and CDR2 sequences are MNHEY and SVGAGI. V gave up 8 bases and J gave up 7 bases; unmatched junction bases: 13. The CDR3 covers 14 residues. CDR3 sequence: CASSQREWGWEQYF. The CDR3 region has the DNA TGTGCCAGCTCTCAGCGGGAGTGGGGGTGGGAGCAGTACTTC.

This chain uses TRBV19 with TRBJ2-5; weak D call: TRBD1 (6 bases). Germline CDR1 and CDR2: LNHDA and SQIVND (reference sequence). The CDR3 sequence is 17 residues long. The germline V and J ends were trimmed by 4 bases and 2 bases, with 20 bases remaining between them. The CDR3 nucleotides read TGTGCCAGTAGTACCCAGGACAGCTCCAGCCTACAAGAGACCCAGTACTTC. Translated, it gives CASSTQDSSSLQETQYF.

The V gene is TRBV27, the J gene TRBJ1-1; 10 bases agree with TRBD1. The junction had 2 bases not matched to a gene; V was cut back by 5 bases and J by 2 bases. The CDR3 extends over 14 amino acids. Germline V gene data show CDR1 as MNHEY and CDR2 as SMNVEV (reference sequence). The chain's CDR3 is CASSRDRGNTEAFF. DNA of the CDR3: TGTGCCAGCAGTAGGGACAGGGGTAACACTGAAGCTTTCTTT.

The chain links TRBV15 to TRBJ1-5; TRBD1 agrees at 8 bases. Trimming at V came to 0 bases and at J to 5 bases, leaving 3 bases not matched to a gene. Germline loops: CDR1 LNHNV, CDR2 YYDKDF (reference sequence). CDR3 length: 15 amino acids. The CDR3 loop reads CATSRDAGGDQPQHF. In DNA form, the CDR3 reads TGTGCCACCAGCAGAGATGCAGGGGGCGATCAGCCCCAGCATTTT.

This clone was counted a single time. This sequence joins TRBV9 and TRBJ2-3; D perhaps matches TRBD1 (5 bases). V was trimmed by 1 base and J by 5 bases, leaving 8 bases between them. Germline assignment: CDR1 SGDLS and CDR2 YYNGEE. The CDR3 sequence is 13 residues long. This CDR3 reads CASSVIGQDTQYF. The CDR3 nucleotides read TGTGCCAGCAGCGTAATAGGACAAGATACGCAGTATTTT.

This sequence joins TRBV6-6 and TRBJ2-5; 12 bases match TRBD1. The J call is in doubt because the DNA end fits TRBJ2-7 better. Germline CDR1 and CDR2: MNHNY and SVGAGI (reference sequence). The CDR3 extends over 14 amino acids. In DNA form, the CDR3 reads TGTGCCAGCGGTTGGGACAGGGGGCTAGGCGAGCAGTACTTC. This gives the protein CASGWDRGLGEQYF.

The rearrangement links TRBV28 to TRBJ1-2; TRBD1 might be the D (5 bases). The CDR3 is 15 residues long. Looked up from germline, CDR1 is MDHEN and CDR2 is SYDVKM. The ends were cut back, 3 bases at V and 5 bases at J, with 16 bases in the middle. The DNA for the CDR3 is TGTGCCAGCAGTTTCATGACAGTACCGTCGTATGGCTACACCTTC. Protein: CASSFMTVPSYGYTF.

V gene TRBV5-1 combines with J gene TRBJ2-1; 7 bases align to TRBD2. Per the germline V gene, CDR1 is SGHRS and CDR2 is YFSETQ. V shed 7 bases and J 9 bases; nucleotides not matched to a gene: 16. The CDR3 runs to 15 residues. DNA of the CDR3: TGCGCCAGCGAGTCTAGGGGAGCGGGAATCGGTGAGCAGTTCTTC. Protein: CASESRGAGIGEQFF.

V usage is TRBV29-1 and J usage is TRBJ2-1, with 11 positions matching TRBD2. Unmatched junction bases numbered 8, after V lost 4 bases and J lost 9 bases. Germline V gene sequence: CDR1 SQVTM, CDR2 ANQGSEA. This CDR3 contains 14 residues. CDR3 amino acids: CSVAGLAGSAEQFF. The CDR3 DNA reads as TGCAGCGTTGCCGGACTAGCGGGTTCAGCTGAGCAGTTCTTC.